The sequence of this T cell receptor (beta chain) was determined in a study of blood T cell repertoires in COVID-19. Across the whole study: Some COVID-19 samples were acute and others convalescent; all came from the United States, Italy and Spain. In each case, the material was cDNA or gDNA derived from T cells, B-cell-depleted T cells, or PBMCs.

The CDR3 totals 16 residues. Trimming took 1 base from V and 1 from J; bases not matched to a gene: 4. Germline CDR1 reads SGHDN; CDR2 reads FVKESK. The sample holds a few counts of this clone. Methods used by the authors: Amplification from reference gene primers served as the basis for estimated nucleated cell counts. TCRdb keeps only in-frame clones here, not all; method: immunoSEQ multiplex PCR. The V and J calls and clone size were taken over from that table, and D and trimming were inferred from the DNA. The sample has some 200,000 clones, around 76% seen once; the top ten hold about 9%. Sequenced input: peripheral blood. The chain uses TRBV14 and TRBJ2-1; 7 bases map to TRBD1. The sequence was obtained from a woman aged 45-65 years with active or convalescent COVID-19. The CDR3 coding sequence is TGTGCCAGCAGCCAAGGAGTCAGGGGGTCCTACAATGAGCAGTTCTTC. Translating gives CASSQGVRGSYNEQFF. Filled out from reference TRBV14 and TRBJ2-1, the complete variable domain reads EAGVTQFPSHSVIEKGQTVTLRCDPISGHDNLYWYRRVMGKEIKFLLHFVKESKQDESGMPNNRFLAERTGGTYSTLKVQPAELEDSGVYFCASSQGVRGSYNEQFFGPGTRLTVL.